The 3 T cell receptor beta chains given below trace back to one sample, sequenced in a study of CD8+CD57+ T cells in acquired aplastic anemia. Points from the study as a whole: The authors found lower diversity in patient CD8+CD57+ cells than in total CD4+ and CD8+ pools.

Which antigens these TCRs recognize remains unknown. Both TCR beta VDJ combination and CDR3 sequence profiling were carried out. Genomic DNA was the template for this profiling. MiXCR, applied by TCRdb to the reads, yields one record per CDR3 protein. The sample contains about 21,000 distinct CDR3 sequences, 30% to 40% of which appear only once. Sequenced patients had shown CD8+CD57+ cell expansion by flow cytometry. Sequencing was performed on CD8+CD57+ T cells sorted from PBMCs. Indicated subset: bead-enriched CD8+CD57+ effector memory T cells from SAA patients. The receptors shown here come from a human donor with aplastic anemia.

This clonotype showed up many times. The chain recombines TRBV20-1 with TRBJ1-1, with 8 bases that match TRBD1. The CDR3 is 12 amino acids. J gave up 3 bases and V 6 bases, and 3 bases lay outside the gene matches. The germline V gene encodes CDR1 DFQATT and CDR2 SNEGSKA (reference sequence). CDR3 nucleotide sequence: TGCAGTGCACAACAGGGGGACACTGAAGCTTTCTTT. Translation gives CSAQQGDTEAFF.

This clonotype was counted a few times. The rearrangement uses TRBV5-4 and TRBJ2-3, with D uncertain. Germline CDR1 reads SGHNT; CDR2 reads YYREEE (reference sequence). The CDR3 covers 12 residues. Trimming shortened V by 4 bases and J by 2 bases, and 5 bases separated the two germline ends. The CDR3 sequence: CASSLNTDTQYF. In DNA form, the CDR3 reads TGTGCCAGCAGCCTAAACACAGATACGCAGTATTTT.

This clonotype has more than one count but fewer than ten. The DNA of the CDR3 is TGTGCCAGCAGCTTAGAAGCGGGAGGGCCATACGAGCAGTACTTC. It translates to CASSLEAGGPYEQYF. The chain couples TRBV7-3 to TRBJ2-7, with TRBD2 matching over 10 bases. The CDR3 contains 15 residues. Trimming removed 2 bases from V and 4 bases from J; junction bases left unmatched: 5. Germline values: CDR1 SGHTA, CDR2 FQGTGA.